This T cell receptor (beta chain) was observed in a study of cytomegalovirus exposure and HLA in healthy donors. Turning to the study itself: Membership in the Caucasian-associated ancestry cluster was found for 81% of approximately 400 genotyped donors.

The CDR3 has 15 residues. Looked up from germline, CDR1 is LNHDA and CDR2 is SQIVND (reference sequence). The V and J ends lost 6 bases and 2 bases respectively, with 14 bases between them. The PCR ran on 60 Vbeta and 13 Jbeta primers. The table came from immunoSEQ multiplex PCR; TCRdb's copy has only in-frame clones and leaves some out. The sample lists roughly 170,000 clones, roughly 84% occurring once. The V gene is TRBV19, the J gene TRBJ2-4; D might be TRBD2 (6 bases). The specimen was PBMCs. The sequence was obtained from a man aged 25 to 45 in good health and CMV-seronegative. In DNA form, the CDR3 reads TGTGCCAGTAGGCCCGGGGGATTGTCCAAAAACATTCAGTACTTC. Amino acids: CASRPGGLSKNIQYF.